This TCR beta chain was found in a study of T cell changes during pregnancy in multiple sclerosis. Clones were sequenced by immunoSEQ multiplex PCR, and TCRdb holds only the in-frame ones, with some missing. The profile shows about 26,000 clones, 89% of them singletons. Looked up from germline, CDR1 is SGHNT and CDR2 is YENEEA. The CDR3 totals 14 residues. Trimming took 2 bases from V and 6 from J; bases not matched to a gene: 5. This TCR was recovered from a female donor with multiple sclerosis, enrolled in a pregnancy study. This rearrangement joins TRBV11-3 to TRBJ2-3, with 7 bases aligning to TRBD2. The source was CD8+ T cells from peripheral blood mononuclear cells, collected in the second trimester of pregnancy. CDR3 sequence: CASSLSGEGDTQYF. CDR3 coding DNA: TGTGCCAGCAGCTTAAGCGGGGAGGGGGATACGCAGTATTTT.